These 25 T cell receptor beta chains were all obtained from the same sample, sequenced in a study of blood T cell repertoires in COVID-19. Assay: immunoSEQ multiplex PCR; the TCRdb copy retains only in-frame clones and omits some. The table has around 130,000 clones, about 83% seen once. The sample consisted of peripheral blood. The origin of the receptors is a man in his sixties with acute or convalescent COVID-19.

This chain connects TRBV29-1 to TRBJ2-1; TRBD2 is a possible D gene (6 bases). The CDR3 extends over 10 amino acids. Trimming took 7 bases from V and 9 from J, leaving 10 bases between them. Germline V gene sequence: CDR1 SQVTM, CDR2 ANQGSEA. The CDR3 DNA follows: TGCAGCGCGACTAGGGTTGAGCAGTTCTTC. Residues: CSATRVEQFF.

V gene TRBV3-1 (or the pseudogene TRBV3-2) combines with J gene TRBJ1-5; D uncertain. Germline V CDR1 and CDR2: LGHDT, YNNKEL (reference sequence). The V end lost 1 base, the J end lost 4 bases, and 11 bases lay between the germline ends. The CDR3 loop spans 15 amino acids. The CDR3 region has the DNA TGTGCCAGCAGCCAAGGCCCACAGCCAAATCAGCCCCAGCATTTT. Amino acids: CASSQGPQPNQPQHF.

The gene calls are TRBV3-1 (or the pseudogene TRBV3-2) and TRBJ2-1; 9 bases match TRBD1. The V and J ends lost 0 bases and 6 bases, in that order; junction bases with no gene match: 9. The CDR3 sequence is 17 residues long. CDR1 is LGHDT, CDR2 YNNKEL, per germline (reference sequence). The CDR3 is CASSQDWGTGGLNEQFF. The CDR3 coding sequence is TGTGCCAGCAGCCAAGATTGGGGTACAGGGGGCCTCAATGAGCAGTTCTTC.

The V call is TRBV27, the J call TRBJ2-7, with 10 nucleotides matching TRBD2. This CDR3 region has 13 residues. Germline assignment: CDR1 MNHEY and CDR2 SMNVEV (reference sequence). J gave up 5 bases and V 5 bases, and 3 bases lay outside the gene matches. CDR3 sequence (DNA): TGTGCCAGCAGTGGGACTAGCGCCCACGAGCAGTACTTC. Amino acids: CASSGTSAHEQYF.

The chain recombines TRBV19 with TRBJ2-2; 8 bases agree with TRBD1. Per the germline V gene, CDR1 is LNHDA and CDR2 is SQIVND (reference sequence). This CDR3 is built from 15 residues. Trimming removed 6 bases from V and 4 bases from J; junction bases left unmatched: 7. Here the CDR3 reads CASRLTGGPTGELFF. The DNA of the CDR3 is TGTGCCAGTAGACTAACAGGGGGGCCCACCGGGGAGCTGTTTTTT.

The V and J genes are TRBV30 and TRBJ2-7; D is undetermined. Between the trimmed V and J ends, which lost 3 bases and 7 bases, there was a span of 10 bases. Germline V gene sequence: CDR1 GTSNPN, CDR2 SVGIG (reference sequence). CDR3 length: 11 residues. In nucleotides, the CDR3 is TGTGCCTGGAGGAACTACGCGGAGCAGTACTTC. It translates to CAWRNYAEQYF.

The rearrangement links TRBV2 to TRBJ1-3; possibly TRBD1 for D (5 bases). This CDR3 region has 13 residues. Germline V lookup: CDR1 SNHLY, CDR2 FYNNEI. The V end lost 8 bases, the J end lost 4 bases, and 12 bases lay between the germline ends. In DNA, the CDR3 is TGTGCCAGCGAGCAGGGACTCGGAAACACCATATATTTT. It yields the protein CASEQGLGNTIYF.

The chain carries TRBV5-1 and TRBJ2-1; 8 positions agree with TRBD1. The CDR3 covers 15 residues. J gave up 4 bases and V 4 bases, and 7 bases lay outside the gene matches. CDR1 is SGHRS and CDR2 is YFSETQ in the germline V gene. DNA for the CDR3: TGCGCCAGCAGCGACTCGGGACAGGAGTACAATGAGCAGTTCTTC. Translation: CASSDSGQEYNEQFF.

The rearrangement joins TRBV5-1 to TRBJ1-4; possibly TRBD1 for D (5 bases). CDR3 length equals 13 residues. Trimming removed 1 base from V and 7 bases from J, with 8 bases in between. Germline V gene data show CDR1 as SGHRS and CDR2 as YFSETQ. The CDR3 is CASSLWGGEKLFF. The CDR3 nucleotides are TGCGCCAGCAGCTTGTGGGGGGGTGAAAAACTGTTTTTT.

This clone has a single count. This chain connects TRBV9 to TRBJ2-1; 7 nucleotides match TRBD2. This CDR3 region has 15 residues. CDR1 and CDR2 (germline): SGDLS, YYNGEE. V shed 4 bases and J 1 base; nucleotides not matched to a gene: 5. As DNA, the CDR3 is TGTGCCAGCAGCTCGGTGGGGGGGTCCTACAATGAGCAGTTCTTC. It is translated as CASSSVGGSYNEQFF.

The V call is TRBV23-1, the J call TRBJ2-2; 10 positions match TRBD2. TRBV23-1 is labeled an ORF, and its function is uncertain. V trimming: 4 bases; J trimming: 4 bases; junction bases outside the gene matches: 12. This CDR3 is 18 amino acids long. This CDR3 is CASSRPGASGSTTGELFF. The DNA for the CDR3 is TGCGCCAGCAGTCGACCTGGGGCTAGCGGGAGTACCACCGGGGAGCTGTTTTTT.

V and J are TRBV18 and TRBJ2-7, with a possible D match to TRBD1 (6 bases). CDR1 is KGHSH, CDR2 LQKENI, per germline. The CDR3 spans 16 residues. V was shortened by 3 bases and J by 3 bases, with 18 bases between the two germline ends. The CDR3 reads CASSPSTGSINYEQYF. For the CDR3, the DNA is TGTGCCAGCTCACCCTCTACAGGGAGCATAAACTACGAGCAGTACTTC. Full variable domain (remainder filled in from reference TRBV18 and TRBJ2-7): NAGVMQNPRHLVRRRGQEARLRCSPMKGHSHVYWYRQLPEEGLKFMVYLQKENIIDESGMPKERFSAEFPKEGPSILRIQQVVRGDSAAYFCASSPSTGSINYEQYFGPGTRLTVT.

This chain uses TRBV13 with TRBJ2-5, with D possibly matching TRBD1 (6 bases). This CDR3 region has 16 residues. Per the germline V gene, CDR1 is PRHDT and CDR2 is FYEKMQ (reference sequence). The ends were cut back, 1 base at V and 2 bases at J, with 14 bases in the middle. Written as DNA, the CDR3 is TGTGCCAGCAGCTTAGTGGGCAGGGGTAGGCAAGAGACCCAGTACTTC. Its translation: CASSLVGRGRQETQYF.

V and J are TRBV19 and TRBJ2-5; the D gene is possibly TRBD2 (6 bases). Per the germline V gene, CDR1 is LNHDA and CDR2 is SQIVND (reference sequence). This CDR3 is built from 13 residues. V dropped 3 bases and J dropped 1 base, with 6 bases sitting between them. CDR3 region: CASSIGGQETQYF. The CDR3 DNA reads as TGTGCCAGTAGTATCGGGGGCCAAGAGACCCAGTACTTC.

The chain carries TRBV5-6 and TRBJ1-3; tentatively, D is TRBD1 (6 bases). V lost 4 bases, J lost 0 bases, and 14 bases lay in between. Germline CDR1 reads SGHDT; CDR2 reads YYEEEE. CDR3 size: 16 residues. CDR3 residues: CASSPGRQVSGNTIYF. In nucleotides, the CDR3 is TGTGCCAGCAGCCCGGGGAGACAGGTCTCTGGAAACACCATATATTTT.

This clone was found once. CDR3 loop: CASSPGLADTQYF. In DNA, the CDR3 is TGTGCCAGCAGCCCCGGACTAGCGGATACGCAGTATTTT. The chain employs TRBV7-7 and TRBJ2-3, with 9 bases identical to TRBD2. V dropped 5 bases and J dropped 6; count of bases not matched to a gene: 3. Germline V gene lookup returns CDR1 SSHAT and CDR2 FNYEAQ (reference sequence). This CDR3 is built from 13 residues.

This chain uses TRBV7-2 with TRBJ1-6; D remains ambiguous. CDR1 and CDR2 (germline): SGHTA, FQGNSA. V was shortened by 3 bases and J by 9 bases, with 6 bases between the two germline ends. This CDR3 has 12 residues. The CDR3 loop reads CASSFWASPLHF. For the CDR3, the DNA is TGTGCCAGCAGCTTCTGGGCTTCACCCCTCCACTTT.

CDR3 residues: CASSTKPGSNYGYTF. CDR3 DNA sequence: TGTGCCAGCAGTACCAAACCAGGGTCTAACTATGGCTACACCTTC. V usage is TRBV27 and J usage is TRBJ1-2; possibly TRBD1 for D (5 bases). The germline CDR1 and CDR2 sequences are MNHEY and SMNVEV (reference sequence). The V and J ends lost 5 bases and 0 bases respectively, with 13 bases between them. The CDR3 runs to 15 residues.

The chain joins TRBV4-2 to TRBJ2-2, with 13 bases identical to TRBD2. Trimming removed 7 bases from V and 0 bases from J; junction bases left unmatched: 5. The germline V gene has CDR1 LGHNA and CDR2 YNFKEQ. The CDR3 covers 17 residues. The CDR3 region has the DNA TGTGCCAGCACCCGGACTAGCGGGAGCGCGAACACCGGGGAGCTGTTTTTT. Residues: CASTRTSGSANTGELFF.

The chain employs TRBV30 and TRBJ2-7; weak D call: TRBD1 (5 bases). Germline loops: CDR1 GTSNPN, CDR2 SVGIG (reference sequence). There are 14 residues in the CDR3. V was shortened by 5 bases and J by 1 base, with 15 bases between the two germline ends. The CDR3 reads CAWALGALSYEQYF. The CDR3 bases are TGTGCCTGGGCGCTAGGGGCCCTATCCTACGAGCAGTACTTC.

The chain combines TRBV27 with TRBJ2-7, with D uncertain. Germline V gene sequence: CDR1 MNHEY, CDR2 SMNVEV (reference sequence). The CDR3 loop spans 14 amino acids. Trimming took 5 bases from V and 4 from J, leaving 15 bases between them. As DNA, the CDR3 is TGTGCCAGCAGTCCAGACCCGGGTTTATACGAGCAGTACTTC. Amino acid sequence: CASSPDPGLYEQYF.

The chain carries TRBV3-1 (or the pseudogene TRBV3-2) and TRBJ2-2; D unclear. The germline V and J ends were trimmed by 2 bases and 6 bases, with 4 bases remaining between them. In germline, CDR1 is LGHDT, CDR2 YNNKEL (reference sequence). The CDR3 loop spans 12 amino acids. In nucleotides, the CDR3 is TGTGCCAGCAGCCAATCTGCCGGGGAGCTGTTTTTT. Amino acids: CASSQSAGELFF.

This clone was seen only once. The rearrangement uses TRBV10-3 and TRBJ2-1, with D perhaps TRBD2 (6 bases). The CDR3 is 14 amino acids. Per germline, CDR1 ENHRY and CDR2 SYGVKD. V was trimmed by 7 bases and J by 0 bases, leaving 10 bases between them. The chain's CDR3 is CAINGGASYNEQFF. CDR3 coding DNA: TGTGCCATCAACGGCGGGGCCTCCTACAATGAGCAGTTCTTC.

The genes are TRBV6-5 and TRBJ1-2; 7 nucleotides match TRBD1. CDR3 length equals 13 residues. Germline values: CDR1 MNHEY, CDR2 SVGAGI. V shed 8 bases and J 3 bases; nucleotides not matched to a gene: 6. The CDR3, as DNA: TGTGCCAGCCGGGACAGCTTCGACTATGGCTACACCTTC. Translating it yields CASRDSFDYGYTF.

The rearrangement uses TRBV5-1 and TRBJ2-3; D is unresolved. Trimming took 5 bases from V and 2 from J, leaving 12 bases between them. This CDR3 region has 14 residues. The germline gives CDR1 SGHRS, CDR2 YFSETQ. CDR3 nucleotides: TGCGCCAGCAGGATTCAGATCCACACAGATACGCAGTATTTT. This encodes CASRIQIHTDTQYF.